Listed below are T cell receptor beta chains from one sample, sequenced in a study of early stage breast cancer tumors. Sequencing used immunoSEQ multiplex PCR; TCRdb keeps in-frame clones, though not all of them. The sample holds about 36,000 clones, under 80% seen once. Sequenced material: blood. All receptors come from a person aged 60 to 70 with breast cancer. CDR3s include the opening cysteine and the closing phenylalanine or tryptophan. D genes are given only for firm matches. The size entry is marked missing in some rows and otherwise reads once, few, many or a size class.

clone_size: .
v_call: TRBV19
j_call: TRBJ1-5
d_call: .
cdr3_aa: CASSILSGRGNQPQHF
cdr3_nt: TGTGCCAGTAGTATCCTAAGTGGGCGTGGCAATCAGCCCCAGCATTTT

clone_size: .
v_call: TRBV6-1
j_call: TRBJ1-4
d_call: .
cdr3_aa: CASSARLGAATNEKLFF
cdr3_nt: TGTGCCAGCAGTGCCCGTTTGGGGGCAGCAACTAATGAAAAACTGTTTTTT

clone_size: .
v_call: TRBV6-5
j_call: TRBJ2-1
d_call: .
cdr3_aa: CASWGVRQFF
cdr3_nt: TGTGCCAGCTGGGGGGTAAGGCAGTTCTTC

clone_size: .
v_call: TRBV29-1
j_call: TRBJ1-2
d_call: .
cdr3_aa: CSVDRPRDGGYGYIF
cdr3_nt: TGCAGCGTCGATCGACCTCGGGACGGTGGCTATGGCTACATCTTC

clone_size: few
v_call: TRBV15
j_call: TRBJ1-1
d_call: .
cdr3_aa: CATSRVTGPNTEAFF
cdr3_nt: TGTGCCACCAGCAGGGTGACAGGACCGAACACTGAAGCTTTCTTT

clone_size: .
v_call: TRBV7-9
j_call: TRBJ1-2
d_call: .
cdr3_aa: CASSSGGRLAGYTF
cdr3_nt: TGTGCCAGCAGCTCGGGAGGACGTTTAGCAGGCTACACCTTC

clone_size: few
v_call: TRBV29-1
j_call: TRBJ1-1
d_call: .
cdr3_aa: CSVEEGGLGTEAFF
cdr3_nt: TGCAGCGTTGAAGAAGGGGGGCTGGGGACTGAAGCTTTCTTT

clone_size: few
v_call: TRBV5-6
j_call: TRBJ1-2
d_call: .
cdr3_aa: CASSSRVGYTF
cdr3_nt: TGTGCCAGCAGCTCCAGGGTTGGCTACACCTTC

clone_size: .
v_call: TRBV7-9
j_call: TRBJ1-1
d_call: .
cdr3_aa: CASSWGGGSTEAFF
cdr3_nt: TGTGCCAGCAGCTGGGGGGGAGGTAGCACTGAAGCTTTCTTT

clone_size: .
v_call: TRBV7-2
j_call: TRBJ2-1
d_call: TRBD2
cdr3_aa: CASSAKGLAGREQFF
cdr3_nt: TGTGCCAGCAGCGCGAAGGGACTAGCGGGAAGGGAGCAGTTCTTC

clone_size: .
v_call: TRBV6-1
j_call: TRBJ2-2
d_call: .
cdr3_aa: CAARDGNTGELFF
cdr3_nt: TGTGCCGCCCGGGACGGAAACACCGGGGAGCTGTTTTTT

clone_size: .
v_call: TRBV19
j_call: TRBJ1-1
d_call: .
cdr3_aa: CASSSPGPLGAFF
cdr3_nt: TGTGCCAGTAGCTCACCGGGACCCCTTGGGGCTTTCTTT

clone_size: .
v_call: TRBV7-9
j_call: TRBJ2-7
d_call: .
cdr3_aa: CASSLWGADEQYF
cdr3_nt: TGTGCCAGCAGCTTATGGGGGGCGGACGAGCAGTACTTC

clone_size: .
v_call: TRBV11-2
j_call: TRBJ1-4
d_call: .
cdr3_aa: CASSLGQGSDTLRVKLFF
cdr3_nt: TGTGCCAGCAGCTTAGGGCAGGGATCTGACACCCTGCGCGTAAAACTGTTTTTT

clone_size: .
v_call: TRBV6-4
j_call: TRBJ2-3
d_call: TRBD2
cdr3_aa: CASSPSGGSTDTQYF
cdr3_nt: TGTGCCAGCAGCCCTAGCGGGGGGAGCACAGATACGCAGTATTTT

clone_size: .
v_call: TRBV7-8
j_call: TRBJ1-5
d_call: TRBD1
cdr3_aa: CASSPDRAQPQHF
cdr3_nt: TGTGCCAGCAGCCCGGACAGGGCACAGCCCCAGCATTTT

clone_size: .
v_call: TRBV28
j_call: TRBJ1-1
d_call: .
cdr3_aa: CASSGVMYSTEAFF
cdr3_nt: TGTGCCAGCAGTGGGGTGATGTATAGCACTGAAGCTTTCTTT

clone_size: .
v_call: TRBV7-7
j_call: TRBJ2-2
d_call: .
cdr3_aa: CAAKSRTGELFF
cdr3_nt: TGTGCCGCCAAATCTCGAACCGGGGAGCTGTTTTTT

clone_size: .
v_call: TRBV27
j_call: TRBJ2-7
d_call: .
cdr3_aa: CASSTSDPPYEQYF
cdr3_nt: TGTGCCAGCAGCACGTCCGATCCCCCCTACGAGCAGTACTTC

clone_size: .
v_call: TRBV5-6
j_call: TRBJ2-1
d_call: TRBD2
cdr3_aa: CASSGGLAGGRWVF
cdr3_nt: TGTGCCAGCAGCGGAGGACTAGCGGGAGGACGATGGGTCTTC

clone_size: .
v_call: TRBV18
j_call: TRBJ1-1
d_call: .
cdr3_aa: CASSPREVPEAFF
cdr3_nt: TGTGCCAGCTCACCGAGGGAGGTCCCTGAAGCTTTCTTT

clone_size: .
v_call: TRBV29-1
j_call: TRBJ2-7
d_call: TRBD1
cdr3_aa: CSAYQRGGFEQYF
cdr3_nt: TGCAGCGCGTACCAGCGAGGGGGCTTCGAGCAGTACTTC

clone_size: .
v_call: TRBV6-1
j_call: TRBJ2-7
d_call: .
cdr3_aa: CASSPAPSYEQYF
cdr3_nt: TGTGCCAGCAGCCCCGCCCCATCCTACGAGCAGTACTTC

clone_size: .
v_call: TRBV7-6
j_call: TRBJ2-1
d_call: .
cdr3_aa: CASSLFGGDNEQFF
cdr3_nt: TGTGCCAGCAGCTTATTTGGAGGGGACAATGAGCAGTTCTTC

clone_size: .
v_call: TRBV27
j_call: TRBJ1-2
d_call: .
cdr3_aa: CASSPLTPYYGYTF
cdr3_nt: TGTGCCAGCAGTCCCCTGACACCCTACTATGGCTACACCTTC

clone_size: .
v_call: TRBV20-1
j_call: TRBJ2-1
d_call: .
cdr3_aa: CSVTTINEQFF
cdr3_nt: TGCAGTGTCACAACCATCAATGAGCAGTTCTTC

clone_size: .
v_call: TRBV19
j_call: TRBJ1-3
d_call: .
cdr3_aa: CASRTGNTIYF
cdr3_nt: TGTGCCAGTAGGACAGGAAACACCATATATTTT

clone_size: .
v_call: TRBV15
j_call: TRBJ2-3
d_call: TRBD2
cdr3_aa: CATSRAQREGTDTQYF
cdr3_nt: TGTGCCACCAGCCGCGCGCAGCGGGAAGGCACAGATACGCAGTATTTT

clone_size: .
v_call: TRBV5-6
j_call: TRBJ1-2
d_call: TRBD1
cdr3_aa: CASSSGATGVGYTF
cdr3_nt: TGTGCCAGCAGCTCGGGGGCAACAGGGGTTGGCTACACCTTC

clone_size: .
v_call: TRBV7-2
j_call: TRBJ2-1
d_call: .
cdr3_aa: CASSSIAEGDEQFF
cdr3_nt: TGTGCCAGCAGCTCAATCGCCGAGGGAGATGAGCAGTTCTTC

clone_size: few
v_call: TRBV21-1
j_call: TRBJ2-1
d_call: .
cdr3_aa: CASSPQGTAGFNEQFF
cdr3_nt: TGTGCCAGCAGCCCGCAAGGGACAGCCGGATTCAATGAGCAGTTCTTC

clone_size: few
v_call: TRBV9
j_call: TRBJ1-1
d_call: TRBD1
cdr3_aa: CASSVGTGFTEAFF
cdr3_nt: TGTGCCAGCAGCGTCGGGACAGGGTTCACTGAAGCTTTCTTT

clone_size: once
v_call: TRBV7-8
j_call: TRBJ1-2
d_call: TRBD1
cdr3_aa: CASSLVRTGGDRYGYTF
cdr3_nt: TGTGCCAGCAGCTTAGTAAGGACAGGGGGTGATCGCTATGGCTACACCTTC

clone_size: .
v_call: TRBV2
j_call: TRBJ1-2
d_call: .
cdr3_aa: CASSPDSLANYGYTF
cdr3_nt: TGTGCCAGCAGTCCTGACTCATTAGCTAACTATGGCTACACCTTC

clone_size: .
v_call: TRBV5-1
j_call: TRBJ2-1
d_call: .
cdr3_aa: CASSLAIPAHEQFF
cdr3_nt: TGCGCCAGCAGCTTGGCTATCCCCGCACACGAGCAGTTCTTC

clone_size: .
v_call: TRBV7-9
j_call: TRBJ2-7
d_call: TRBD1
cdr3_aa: CASSRRRGQGLYEQYF
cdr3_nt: TGTGCCAGCAGCCGGCGGAGGGGACAGGGTCTCTACGAGCAGTACTTC

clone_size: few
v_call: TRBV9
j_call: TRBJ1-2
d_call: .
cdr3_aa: CASSLESGSAGYTF
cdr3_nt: TGTGCCAGCAGTTTAGAGTCCGGGTCGGCCGGCTACACCTTC